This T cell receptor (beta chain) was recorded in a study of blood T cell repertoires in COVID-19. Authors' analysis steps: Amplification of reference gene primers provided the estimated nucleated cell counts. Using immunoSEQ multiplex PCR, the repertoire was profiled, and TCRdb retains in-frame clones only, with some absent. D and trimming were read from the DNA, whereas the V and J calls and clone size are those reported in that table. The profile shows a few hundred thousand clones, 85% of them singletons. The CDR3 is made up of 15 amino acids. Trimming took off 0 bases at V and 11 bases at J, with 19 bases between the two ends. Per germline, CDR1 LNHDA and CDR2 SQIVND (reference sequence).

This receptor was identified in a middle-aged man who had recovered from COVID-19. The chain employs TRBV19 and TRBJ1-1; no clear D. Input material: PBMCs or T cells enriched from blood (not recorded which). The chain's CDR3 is CASSIDSAPGTSAFF. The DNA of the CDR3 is TGTGCCAGTAGTATAGATTCGGCCCCGGGAACGTCGGCTTTCTTT.